A selection of T cell receptor beta chains follows, all from one sample in a study of blood T cell repertoires in COVID-19. Measured with immunoSEQ multiplex PCR; TCRdb has only the in-frame clones, and not every one. The table lists 100,000 or so clones, 80% to 90% of them singletons. What was sequenced was PBMCs or T cells enriched from blood (not recorded which). The origin of the receptors is a woman aged 45-65 years who had recovered from COVID-19. CDR3s include the opening cysteine and the closing phenylalanine or tryptophan. Fields, in order: J gene, D gene, V gene, CDR3 length, CDR3 protein. D genes are given only for firm matches.

>TRBJ2-7|TRBD2|TRBV5-6|15
CASNSRSGSLYEQYF
>TRBJ1-5|TRBD1|TRBV2|15
CASSLGQGFDQPQHF
>TRBJ2-1|NA|TRBV28|16
CASSSQAASSYNEQFF
>TRBJ2-3|TRBD1|TRBV5-8|19
CASSLFLSPGQKNTDTQYF
>TRBJ1-5|NA|TRBV2|13
CASNGRGNQPQHF
>TRBJ2-1|TRBD2|TRBV2|13
CAIGTSGGNEQFF
>TRBJ1-2|NA|TRBV24-1|12
CATSDKSYGYTF
>TRBJ2-2|NA|TRBV6-6|15
CAGLAGGGDTGELFF
>TRBJ1-1|TRBD1|TRBV11-2|17
CASSPWTGKLMNTEAFF
>TRBJ2-1|NA|TRBV12-3/TRBV12-4|12
CASRPSGNEQFF
>TRBJ2-3|TRBD2|TRBV13|20
CASSWSLSGYARGTTDTQYF
>TRBJ1-1|NA|TRBV7-9|14
CASSLVSPRTEAFF
>TRBJ1-3|NA|TRBV30|14
CAWQLGGTGNTIYF
>TRBJ1-1|TRBD1|TRBV7-3|14
CASSFDRGSTEAFF
>TRBJ2-1|TRBD2|TRBV2|16
CASRYLELAGAGEQFF
>TRBJ1-2|TRBD1|TRBV5-1|17
CASSLGGQASPNYGYTF